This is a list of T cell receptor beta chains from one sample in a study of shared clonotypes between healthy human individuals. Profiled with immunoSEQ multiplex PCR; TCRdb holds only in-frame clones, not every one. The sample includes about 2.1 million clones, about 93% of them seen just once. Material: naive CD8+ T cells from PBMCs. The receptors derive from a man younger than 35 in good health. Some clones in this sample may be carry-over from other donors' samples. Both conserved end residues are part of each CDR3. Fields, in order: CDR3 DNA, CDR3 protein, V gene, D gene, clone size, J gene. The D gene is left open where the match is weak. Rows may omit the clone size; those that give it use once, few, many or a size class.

cdr3_nt: TGTGCCAGCAGCCCGGGACGGCTTTACGGTGAAGCTTTCTTT
cdr3_aa: CASSPGRLYGEAFF
v_call: TRBV9
d_call: .
clone_size: .
j_call: TRBJ1-1

cdr3_nt: TGTGCCAGCAGTTCAACCCGCAGGGGTGATGTGGACGAGCAGTACTTC
cdr3_aa: CASSSTRRGDVDEQYF
v_call: TRBV28
d_call: .
clone_size: .
j_call: TRBJ2-7

cdr3_nt: TGTGCCAGTGGGGGACACGTTACCGGGGAGCTGTTTTTT
cdr3_aa: CASGGHVTGELFF
v_call: TRBV7-9
d_call: .
clone_size: .
j_call: TRBJ2-2

cdr3_nt: TGTGCCAGCAGCCCTCGGGGGGGAGTCACTGAAGCTTTCTTT
cdr3_aa: CASSPRGGVTEAFF
v_call: TRBV9
d_call: .
clone_size: .
j_call: TRBJ1-1

cdr3_nt: TGTGCCTGGAGTGCAAAAGTGGGCAATCAGCCCCAGCATTTT
cdr3_aa: CAWSAKVGNQPQHF
v_call: TRBV30
d_call: .
clone_size: .
j_call: TRBJ1-5

cdr3_nt: TGTGCCAGCAGTTTACGGGGTATGGGCAATGAGCAGTTCTTC
cdr3_aa: CASSLRGMGNEQFF
v_call: TRBV27
d_call: .
clone_size: .
j_call: TRBJ2-1

cdr3_nt: TGCGCCAGCAGTGGGGGATACGAGCAGTACTTC
cdr3_aa: CASSGGYEQYF
v_call: TRBV10-1
d_call: .
clone_size: .
j_call: TRBJ2-7

cdr3_nt: TGCGCCAGCAGCCAAGATTTCTCGGAGCGGGGAGGGAATGAGCAGTTCTTC
cdr3_aa: CASSQDFSERGGNEQFF
v_call: TRBV4-1
d_call: TRBD2
clone_size: .
j_call: TRBJ2-1

cdr3_nt: TGTGCCAGCAGCTTAGCCCTCGACTTTACCTACGAGCAGTACTTC
cdr3_aa: CASSLALDFTYEQYF
v_call: TRBV11-2
d_call: .
clone_size: .
j_call: TRBJ2-7

cdr3_nt: TGTGCCAGCAGCCTAGCGAGATTCAATGAGCAGTTCTTC
cdr3_aa: CASSLARFNEQFF
v_call: TRBV11-2
d_call: .
clone_size: .
j_call: TRBJ2-1

cdr3_nt: TGTGCCAGCAGGCCCACAGGATTCAATGAAAAACTGTTTTTT
cdr3_aa: CASRPTGFNEKLFF
v_call: TRBV27
d_call: .
clone_size: once
j_call: TRBJ1-4

cdr3_nt: TGTGCCAGCAGCCTCGCGACAGAAAGCACAGATACGCAGTATTTT
cdr3_aa: CASSLATESTDTQYF
v_call: TRBV11-3
d_call: .
clone_size: .
j_call: TRBJ2-3

cdr3_nt: TGTGCCAGCAGCATCGGTAGGTACGAGCAGTACTTC
cdr3_aa: CASSIGRYEQYF
v_call: TRBV7-9
d_call: .
clone_size: .
j_call: TRBJ2-7

cdr3_nt: TGTGCCAGCAGTTTGCTAGTTCCAGATACGCAGTATTTT
cdr3_aa: CASSLLVPDTQYF
v_call: TRBV27
d_call: .
clone_size: .
j_call: TRBJ2-3

cdr3_nt: TGTGCCATCAGTGAGTCAAGGGAGGGGGAGCCCCAGCATTTT
cdr3_aa: CAISESREGEPQHF
v_call: TRBV10-3
d_call: .
clone_size: .
j_call: TRBJ1-5

cdr3_nt: TGCGCCAGCAGCCAAGACCAGCTCTTCTCTGGAAACACCATATATTTT
cdr3_aa: CASSQDQLFSGNTIYF
v_call: TRBV4-1
d_call: .
clone_size: .
j_call: TRBJ1-3

cdr3_nt: TGTGCCAGCAGCTTGGCCACCGGGACAGGGGTTTACGAGCAGTACTTC
cdr3_aa: CASSLATGTGVYEQYF
v_call: TRBV5-6
d_call: TRBD1
clone_size: .
j_call: TRBJ2-7

cdr3_nt: TGTGCCAGCAGTTTTAGGGTTGGCACTGAAGCTTTCTTT
cdr3_aa: CASSFRVGTEAFF
v_call: TRBV27
d_call: .
clone_size: once
j_call: TRBJ1-1

cdr3_nt: TGTGCCAGCACGGGCAGAGGCACAGATACGCAGTATTTT
cdr3_aa: CASTGRGTDTQYF
v_call: TRBV27
d_call: .
clone_size: .
j_call: TRBJ2-3

cdr3_nt: TGTGCCAGCAGCTCCGTGCGGGGTAATGAAAAACTGTTTTTT
cdr3_aa: CASSSVRGNEKLFF
v_call: TRBV28
d_call: .
clone_size: .
j_call: TRBJ1-4

cdr3_nt: TGTGCCAGCAGATACAGGGTTGCAACTAATGAAAAACTGTTTTTT
cdr3_aa: CASRYRVATNEKLFF
v_call: TRBV27
d_call: .
clone_size: once
j_call: TRBJ1-4

cdr3_nt: TGTGCCAGCAGTTTACGGGGGAAGGCCTACGAGCAGTACTTC
cdr3_aa: CASSLRGKAYEQYF
v_call: TRBV27
d_call: .
clone_size: .
j_call: TRBJ2-7